This T cell receptor beta chain was recorded in a study of T-cell memory formation after mild COVID-19. Turning to the study itself: Most TCR clusters belonged to a single donor.

TCRdb reprocessed the 5' RACE reads with MiXCR, giving one entry per CDR3 protein. Among some 150,000 distinct CDR3 sequences listed, 5.5% to 7% were seen once. Study observations and caveats: That cross-reactive memory joined was suggested by some responding clones appearing in pre-infection memory.

This clonotype has at least ten counts. What it binds is not known. This CDR3 has 14 amino acids. Germline CDR1 reads SEHNR; CDR2 reads FQNEAQ (reference sequence). Trimming took 0 bases from V and 6 from J, leaving 6 bases between them. V usage is TRBV7-9 and J usage is TRBJ1-6; no clear D gene. The sequenced sample was PBMCs or a T cell subset sorted from them (not recorded which). The clonotype was recovered from an adult woman who had mild COVID-19 (a few samples of this study predate the infection). Cell type and time point are not known. The CDR3 nucleotides are TGTGCCAGCAGCTTAGCCCAGAGTAATTCACCCCTCCACTTT. This gives the protein CASSLAQSNSPLHF.